This TCR beta chain was sequenced in a study of T cells in Graves' hyperthyroidism and ophthalmopathy (dated by TCRdb to about 2019). About the investigation overall: Peripheral blood samples were taken at initial diagnosis, before any treatment was given. A discovery cohort of 95 to 100 patients, about 40 with Graves' ophthalmopathy and approximately 57 with stable Graves' hyperthyroidism, was used to find distinguishing TCR V-J signatures. Whether ophthalmopathy could be predicted prospectively was tested in an independent validation cohort made up of under 20 hyperthyroidism patients plus 17 patients who later progressed to ophthalmopathy. The 100 discovery patients were randomly split 7:3 into training and test sets. Thyroid tissue and blood T-cell repertoires from about six Graves' hyperthyroidism patients were also compared in the study. After blood sampling, hyperthyroidism patients were treated with methimazole at a starting dose of 30 mg daily, and ophthalmopathy patients were treated with high-dose intravenous methylprednisolone. TCR Vbeta CDR3 sequencing of approximately 140 peripheral blood samples (under 45 ophthalmopathy, roughly 72 hyperthyroidism and roughly 17 progressor patients) is reported in the paper.

Moderately to severely active disease, a Clinical Activity Score of at least 3, a NOSPECS grade of at least 4, and a duration under 3 months were present in ophthalmopathy patients. The study excluded patients with uncontrolled infections, other autoimmune diseases, pregnancy or lactation. Diagnoses were established on the basis of clinical symptoms, serum thyroxine and TRAb, thyroid ultrasound, and orbital computed tomography. PBMCs were isolated from about 9.2 ml of fresh peripheral blood by Ficoll-Paque density gradient centrifugation. Trizol reagent was used to extract total RNA, and RNA quality was then checked on an Agilent 2100 Bioanalyzer. The TCR beta CDR3 regions were amplified from RNA transcripts. A first-round RT-PCR of the TCR CDR3 used the HTBI primer set with the Qiagen OneStep RT-PCR kit. The libraries were constructed in a second round of multiplex PCR and then size-selected and purified. Paired-end sequencing of the libraries was performed with 100 bp reads on an Illumina HiSeq2000. The study's processing was this. Raw data were processed with SOAPnuke, discarding reads with adapters, uncalled bases, mean Phred below 15, or no exact constant-primer or identifier match. COPE v1.2.5 was used to merge high-quality paired reads, and clonotypes were defined as unique nucleotide sequences. MiTCR v1.1 was used to align the clonotypes against IMGT TRBV, TRBD and TRBJ reference segments. The analysis included only V-J combinations with a frequency above 0.0001, which together covered roughly 99% of the repertoires. The TCS score was defined as F50 (clonal expansion) divided by E x V (chaos), with BLOSUM62-based TCRdist calculated between CDR3 peptides within each V-J. Welch's t-statistics and random forest reduced several hundred V-J features to under 15, which were used in a naive Bayes classifier (R e1071). Using fastp trimming at Q25 and MiXCR clonotype assembly, TCRdb reanalyzed the public sequencing data and kept in-frame beta chains. Each entry is one CDR3 protein sequence, shown with its most common DNA and genes. TCRdb, not the authors, supplied the V and J calls. This sample holds some 490,000 distinct CDR3 sequences; about 22% were observed only once. The ten most abundant clones make up 45% to 50% of the sample.

CDR3 length: 14 amino acids, cysteine to phenylalanine. Here the CDR3 DNA is all that survives: 42 bases in frame from base 1. At the junction V is shortened by 4 bases and J by 3 bases, with 13 bases in between. CDR1 and CDR2 were assigned from the germline V gene as SGHRS and YFSETQ. Study-wide conclusions, independent of this receptor: No statistical method was used to fix the sample size in advance, and group allocation was not hidden from the investigators. Most expanded thyroid clonotypes (frequency above 0.001) were also detected in blood, suggesting blood repertoires may reflect thyroid immune responses. During validation, the model predicted progression to ophthalmopathy a median of around 7 months ahead of onset, with almost 71% sensitivity and almost 75% specificity. In cross-validation, a model built on a 13 V-J signature told ophthalmopathy apart from stable hyperthyroidism with just under 90% sensitivity and about 81% specificity, and in testing the same model reached 80%/75%.

This clonotype showed up just once. Its antigen has not been determined. The input lacks base qualities; no much larger clone sits a single base away. Evidence from one read is weak. This sequence originates from a woman between 70 and 85 years old with Graves' ophthalmopathy. The V and J segments used are TRBV5-1 and TRBJ1-2; TRBD1 is a possible D gene, resting on 6 matching bases. Sequenced sample: blood. The DNA is as follows: TGCGCCAGCAGCGGACAGATAGGGGACTATGGCTACACCTTC. This yields the protein CASSGQIGDYGYTF.